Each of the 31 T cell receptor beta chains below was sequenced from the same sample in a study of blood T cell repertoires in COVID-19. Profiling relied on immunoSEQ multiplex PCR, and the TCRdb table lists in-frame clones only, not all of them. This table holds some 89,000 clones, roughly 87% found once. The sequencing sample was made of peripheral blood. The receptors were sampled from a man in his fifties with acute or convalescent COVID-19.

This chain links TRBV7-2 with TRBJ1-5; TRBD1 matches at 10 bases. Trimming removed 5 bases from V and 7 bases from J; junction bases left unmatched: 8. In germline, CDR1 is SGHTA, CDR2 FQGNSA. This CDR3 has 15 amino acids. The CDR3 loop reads CASSLLGTGEQPQHF. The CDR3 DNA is TGTGCCAGCAGCCTCTTAGGGACAGGGGAGCAGCCCCAGCATTTT.

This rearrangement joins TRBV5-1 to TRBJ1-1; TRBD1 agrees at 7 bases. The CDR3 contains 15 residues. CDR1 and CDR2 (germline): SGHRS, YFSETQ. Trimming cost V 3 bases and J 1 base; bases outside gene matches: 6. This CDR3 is CASSSVGGPNTEAFF. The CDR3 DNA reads TGCGCCAGCAGCTCAGTAGGGGGCCCGAACACTGAAGCTTTCTTT.

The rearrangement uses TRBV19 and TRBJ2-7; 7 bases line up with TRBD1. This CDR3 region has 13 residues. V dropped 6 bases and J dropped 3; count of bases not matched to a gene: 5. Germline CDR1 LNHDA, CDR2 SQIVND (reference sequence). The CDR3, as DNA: TGTGCCAGTAGCCGACAGGGATTCTACGAGCAGTACTTC. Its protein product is CASSRQGFYEQYF.

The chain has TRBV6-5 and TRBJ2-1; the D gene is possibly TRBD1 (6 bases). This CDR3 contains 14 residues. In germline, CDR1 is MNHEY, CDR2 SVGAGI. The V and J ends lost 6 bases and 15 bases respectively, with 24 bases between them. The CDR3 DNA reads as TGTGCCAGCAGCCCGAGGGGCCTCCTAGCAGGGGTGTTCTTC. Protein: CASSPRGLLAGVFF.

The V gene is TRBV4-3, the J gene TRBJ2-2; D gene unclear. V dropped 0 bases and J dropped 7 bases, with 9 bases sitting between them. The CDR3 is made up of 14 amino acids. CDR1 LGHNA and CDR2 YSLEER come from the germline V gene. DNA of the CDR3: TGCGCCAGCAGCCAAGATCCCTTCGGCGGGGAGCTGTTTTTT. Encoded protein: CASSQDPFGGELFF.

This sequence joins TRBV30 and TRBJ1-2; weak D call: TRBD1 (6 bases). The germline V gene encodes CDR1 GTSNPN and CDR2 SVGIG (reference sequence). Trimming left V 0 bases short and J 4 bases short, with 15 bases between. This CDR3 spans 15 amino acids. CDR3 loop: CAWSVVQGSFYGYTF. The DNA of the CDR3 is TGTGCCTGGAGTGTGGTGCAGGGGAGCTTCTATGGCTACACCTTC.

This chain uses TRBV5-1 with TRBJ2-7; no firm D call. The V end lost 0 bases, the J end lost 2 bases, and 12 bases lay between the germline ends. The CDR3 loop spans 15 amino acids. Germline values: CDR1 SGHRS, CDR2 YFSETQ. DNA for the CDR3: TGCGCCAGCAGCTTGGATGGCGGCGCAGCCTACGAGCAGTACGTC. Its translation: CASSLDGGAAYEQYV.

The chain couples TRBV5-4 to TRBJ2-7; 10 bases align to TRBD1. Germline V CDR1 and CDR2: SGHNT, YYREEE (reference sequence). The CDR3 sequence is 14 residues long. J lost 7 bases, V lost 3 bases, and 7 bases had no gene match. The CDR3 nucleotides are TGTGCCAGCAGCTCCCGGACAGGGGGATTTGAGCAGTACTTC. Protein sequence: CASSSRTGGFEQYF.

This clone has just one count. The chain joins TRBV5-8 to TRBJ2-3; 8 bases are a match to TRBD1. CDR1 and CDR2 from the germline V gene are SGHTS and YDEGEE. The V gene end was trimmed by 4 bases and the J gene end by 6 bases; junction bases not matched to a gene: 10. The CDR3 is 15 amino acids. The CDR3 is CASSVAQGALDTQYF. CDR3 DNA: TGTGCCAGCAGCGTAGCTCAGGGGGCATTGGATACGCAGTATTTT.

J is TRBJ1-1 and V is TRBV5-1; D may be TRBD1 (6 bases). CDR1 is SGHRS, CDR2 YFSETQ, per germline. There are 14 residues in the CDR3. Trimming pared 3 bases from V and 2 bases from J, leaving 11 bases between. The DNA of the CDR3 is TGCGCCAGCAGCTCAGGACAGCTTAACACTGAAGCTTTCTTT. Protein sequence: CASSSGQLNTEAFF.

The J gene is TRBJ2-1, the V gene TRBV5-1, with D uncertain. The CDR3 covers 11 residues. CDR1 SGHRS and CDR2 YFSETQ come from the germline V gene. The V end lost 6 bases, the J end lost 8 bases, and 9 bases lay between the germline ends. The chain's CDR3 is CASTLGHEQFF. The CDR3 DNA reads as TGCGCCAGCACCCTAGGCCATGAGCAGTTCTTC.

This chain's CDR3 is CATSDLDRATGELFF. The DNA for the CDR3 is TGTGCCACCAGTGACCTGGACAGAGCCACCGGGGAGCTGTTTTTT. The chain carries TRBV24-1 and TRBJ2-2; the D gene is possibly TRBD1 (6 bases). The ends were cut back, 4 bases at V and 4 bases at J, with 12 bases in the middle. The V gene's germline CDR1 is KGHDR and CDR2 SFDVKD. This CDR3 has 15 residues.

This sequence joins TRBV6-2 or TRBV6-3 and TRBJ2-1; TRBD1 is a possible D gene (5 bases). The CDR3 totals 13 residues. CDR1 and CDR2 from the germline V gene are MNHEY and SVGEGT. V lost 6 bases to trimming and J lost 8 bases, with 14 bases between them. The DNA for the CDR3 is TGTGCCAGCAGCGAACAGGTTTTATATGAGCAGTTCTTC. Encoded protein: CASSEQVLYEQFF.

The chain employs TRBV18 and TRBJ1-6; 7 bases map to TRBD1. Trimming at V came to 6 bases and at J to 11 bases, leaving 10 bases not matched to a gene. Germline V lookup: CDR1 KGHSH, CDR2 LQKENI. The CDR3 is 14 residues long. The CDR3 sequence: CASSSGTAGAPLHF. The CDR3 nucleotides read TGTGCCAGCTCGTCCGGGACAGCGGGCGCACCCCTCCACTTT.

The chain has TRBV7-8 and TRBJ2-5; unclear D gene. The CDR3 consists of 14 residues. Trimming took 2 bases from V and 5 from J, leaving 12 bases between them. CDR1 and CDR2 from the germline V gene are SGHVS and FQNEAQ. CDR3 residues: CASSLILGRETQYF. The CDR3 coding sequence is TGTGCCAGCAGCTTAATCTTGGGCAGGGAGACCCAGTACTTC.

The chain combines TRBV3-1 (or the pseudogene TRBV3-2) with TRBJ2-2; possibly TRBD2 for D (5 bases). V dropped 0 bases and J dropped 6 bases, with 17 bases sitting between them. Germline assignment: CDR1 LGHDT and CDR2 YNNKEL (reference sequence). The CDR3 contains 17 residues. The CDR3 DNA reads TGTGCCAGCAGCCAAGATAAGAGCGGTTATCACTCCGGGGAGCTGTTTTTT. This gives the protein CASSQDKSGYHSGELFF.

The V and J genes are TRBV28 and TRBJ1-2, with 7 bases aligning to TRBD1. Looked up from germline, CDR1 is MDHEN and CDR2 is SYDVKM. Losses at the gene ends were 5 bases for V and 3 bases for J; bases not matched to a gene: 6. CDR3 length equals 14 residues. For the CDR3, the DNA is TGTGCCAGCAGTGTATACAGGGGCGACTATGGCTACACCTTC. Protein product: CASSVYRGDYGYTF.

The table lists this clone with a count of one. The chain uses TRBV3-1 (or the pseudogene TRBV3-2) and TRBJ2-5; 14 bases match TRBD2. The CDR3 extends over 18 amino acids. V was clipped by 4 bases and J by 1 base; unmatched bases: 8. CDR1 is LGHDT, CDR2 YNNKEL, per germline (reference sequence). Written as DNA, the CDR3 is TGTGCCAGCAGCCCAGGGACTAGCGGGAGTGGGGGCCAAGAGACCCAGTACTTC. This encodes CASSPGTSGSGGQETQYF.

CDR3 amino acids: CASSQPQGYLGSPLHF. The CDR3 bases are TGCGCCAGCAGCCAACCCCAGGGTTATCTGGGTTCACCCCTCCACTTT. This sequence joins TRBV4-1 and TRBJ1-6, with D possibly being TRBD1 (5 bases). The CDR3 loop spans 16 amino acids. The ends were cut back, 2 bases at V and 9 bases at J, with 17 bases in the middle. Germline V CDR1 and CDR2: MGHRA, YSYEKL.

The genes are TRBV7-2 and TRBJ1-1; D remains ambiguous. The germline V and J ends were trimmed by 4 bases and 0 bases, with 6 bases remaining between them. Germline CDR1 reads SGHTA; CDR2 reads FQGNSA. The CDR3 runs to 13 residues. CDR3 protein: CASSSTVNTEAFF. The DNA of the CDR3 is TGTGCCAGCAGCTCGACTGTGAACACTGAAGCTTTCTTT.

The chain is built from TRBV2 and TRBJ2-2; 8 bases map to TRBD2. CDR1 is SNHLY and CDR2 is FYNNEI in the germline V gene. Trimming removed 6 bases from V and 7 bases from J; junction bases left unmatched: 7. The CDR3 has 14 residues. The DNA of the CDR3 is TGTGCCAGCAGCCCGACTAGCGCGGACGGGGAGCTGTTTTTT. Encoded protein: CASSPTSADGELFF.

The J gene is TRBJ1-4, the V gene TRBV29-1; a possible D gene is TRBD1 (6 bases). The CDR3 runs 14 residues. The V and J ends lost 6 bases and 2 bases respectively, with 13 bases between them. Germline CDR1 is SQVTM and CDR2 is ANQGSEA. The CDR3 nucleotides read TGCAGCGTAAACCTCAGGGGTACTAATGAAAAACTGTTTTTT. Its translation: CSVNLRGTNEKLFF.

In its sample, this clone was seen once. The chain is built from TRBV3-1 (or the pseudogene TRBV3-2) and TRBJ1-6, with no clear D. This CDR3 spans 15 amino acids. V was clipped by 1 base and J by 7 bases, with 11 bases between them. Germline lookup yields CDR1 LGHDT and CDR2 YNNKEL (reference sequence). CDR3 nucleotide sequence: TGTGCCAGCAGCCAAGGGTTGAGGGTAAATTCACCCCTCCACTTT. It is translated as CASSQGLRVNSPLHF.

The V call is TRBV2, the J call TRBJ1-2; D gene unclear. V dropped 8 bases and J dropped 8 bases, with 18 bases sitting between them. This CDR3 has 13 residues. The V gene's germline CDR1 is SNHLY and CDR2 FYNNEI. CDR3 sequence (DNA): TGTGCCAGCCTCTTCCGGGAGCTCAGCGGCTACACCTTC. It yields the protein CASLFRELSGYTF.

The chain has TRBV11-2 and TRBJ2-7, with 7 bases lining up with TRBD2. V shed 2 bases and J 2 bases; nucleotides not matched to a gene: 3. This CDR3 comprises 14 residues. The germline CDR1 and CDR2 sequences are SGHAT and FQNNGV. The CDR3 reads CASSLLGGTYEQYF. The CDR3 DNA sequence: TGTGCCAGCAGCTTACTGGGGGGGACCTACGAGCAGTACTTC.

CDR3 in DNA: TGTGCCAGCAGCCCTACCCCGGGAGGGGGCCTAGATACGCAGTATTTT. Amino acids: CASSPTPGGGLDTQYF. The rearrangement uses TRBV7-8 and TRBJ2-3; D may be TRBD2 (8 bases). The CDR3 has 16 amino acids. V was shortened by 5 bases and J by 5 bases, with 20 bases between the two germline ends. Looked up from germline, CDR1 is SGHVS and CDR2 is FQNEAQ.

CDR3 sequence: CASGQARWAGANVLTF. The CDR3 bases are TGTGCCAGCGGACAGGCTCGATGGGCCGGGGCCAACGTCCTGACTTTC. This chain links TRBV3-1 (or the pseudogene TRBV3-2) with TRBJ2-6; 7 bases line up with TRBD1. Germline trimming cut 8 bases from V and 4 bases from J; bases unmatched to any gene: 11. The germline V gene has CDR1 LGHDT and CDR2 YNNKEL (reference sequence). The CDR3 totals 16 residues.

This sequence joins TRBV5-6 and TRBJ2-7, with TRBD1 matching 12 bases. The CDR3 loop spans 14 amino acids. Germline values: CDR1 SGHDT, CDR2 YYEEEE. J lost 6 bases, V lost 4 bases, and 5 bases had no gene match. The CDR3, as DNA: TGTGCCAGCAGCAGAGGGACAGGGGGCGGCGAGCAGTACTTC. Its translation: CASSRGTGGGEQYF.

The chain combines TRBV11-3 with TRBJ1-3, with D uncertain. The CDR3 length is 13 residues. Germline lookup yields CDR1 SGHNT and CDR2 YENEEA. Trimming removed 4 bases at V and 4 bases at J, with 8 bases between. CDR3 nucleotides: TGTGCCAGCAGCTCGACATCGGGAAACACCATATATTTT. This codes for CASSSTSGNTIYF.

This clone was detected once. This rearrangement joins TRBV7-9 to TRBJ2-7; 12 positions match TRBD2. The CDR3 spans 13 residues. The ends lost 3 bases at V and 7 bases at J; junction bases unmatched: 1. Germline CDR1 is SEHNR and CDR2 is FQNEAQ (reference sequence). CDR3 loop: CASSFGTSGEQYF. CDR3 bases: TGTGCCAGCAGCTTTGGGACTAGCGGGGAGCAGTACTTC.

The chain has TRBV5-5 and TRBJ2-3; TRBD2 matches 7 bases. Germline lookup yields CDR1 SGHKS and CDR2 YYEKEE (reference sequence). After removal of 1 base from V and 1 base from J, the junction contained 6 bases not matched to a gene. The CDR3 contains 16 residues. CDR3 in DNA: TGTGCCAGCAGCTTGTGGGGCGGGAGCCGCACAGATACGCAGTATTTT. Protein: CASSLWGGSRTDTQYF. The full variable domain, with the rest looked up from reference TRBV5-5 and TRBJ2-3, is DAGVTQSPTHLIKTRGQQVTLRCSPISGHKSVSWYQQVLGQGPQFIFQYYEKEERGRGNFPDRFSARQFPNYSSELNVNALLLGDSALYLCASSLWGGSRTDTQYFGPGTRLTVL.